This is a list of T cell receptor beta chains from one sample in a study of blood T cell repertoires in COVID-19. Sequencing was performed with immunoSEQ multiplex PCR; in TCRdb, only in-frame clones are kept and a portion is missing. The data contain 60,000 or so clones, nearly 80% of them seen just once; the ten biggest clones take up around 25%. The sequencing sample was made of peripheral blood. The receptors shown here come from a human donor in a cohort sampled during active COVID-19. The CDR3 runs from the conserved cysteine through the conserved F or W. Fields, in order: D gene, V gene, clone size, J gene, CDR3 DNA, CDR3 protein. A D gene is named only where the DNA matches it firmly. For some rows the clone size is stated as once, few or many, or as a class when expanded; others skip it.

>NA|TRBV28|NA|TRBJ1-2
TGTGCCAGCACCCTCAACCGATTGACTCAAAGCGCCTATGGCTACACCTTC
CASTLNRLTQSAYGYTF
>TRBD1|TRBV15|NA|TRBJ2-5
TGTGCCACCAGCAGAGATGGGCAGGGGACAGGGAGAAATCAAGAGACCCAGTACTTC
CATSRDGQGTGRNQETQYF
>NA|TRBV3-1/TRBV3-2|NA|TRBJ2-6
TGTGCCAGCAGCTACTACCAAGTCCTATCGGGGGCCAACGTCCTGACTTTC
CASSYYQVLSGANVLTF
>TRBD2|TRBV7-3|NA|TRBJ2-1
TGTGCCAGCAGCCTACTAGCGGGGGGCAATGAGCAGTTCTTC
CASSLLAGGNEQFF
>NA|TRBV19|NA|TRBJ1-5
TGTGCCAGTAGTATAGATAAAGCGACAGGAAGCAATCAGCCCCAGCATTTT
CASSIDKATGSNQPQHF
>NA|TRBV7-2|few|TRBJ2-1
TGTGCCAGCAGCTTACCGGCAGGCGAGTACAATGAGCAGTTCTTC
CASSLPAGEYNEQFF
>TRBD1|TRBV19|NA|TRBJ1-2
TGTGCCAGTAGTATAACCGGGACAGAGAACTATGGCTACACCTTC
CASSITGTENYGYTF
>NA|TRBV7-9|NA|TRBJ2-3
TGTGCCAGCAGCCCCCAGGGGGATACGCAGTATTTT
CASSPQGDTQYF
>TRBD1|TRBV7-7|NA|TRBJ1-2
TGTGCTAGCAGCTCCCACAGGGGGCACGACTATGGCTACACCTTC
CASSSHRGHDYGYTF
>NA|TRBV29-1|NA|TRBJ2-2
TGCAGCGCTAGGGCCAGGGGTAACACCGGGGAGCTGTTTTTT
CSARARGNTGELFF
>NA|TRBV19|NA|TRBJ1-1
TGTGCCAGTAGTATCTCGAATGCGGGGAGGACTGAAGCTTTCTTT
CASSISNAGRTEAFF
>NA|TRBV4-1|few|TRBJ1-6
TGCGCCAGCAGCCAAGATCAGGGCTATAATTCACCCCTCCACTTT
CASSQDQGYNSPLHF
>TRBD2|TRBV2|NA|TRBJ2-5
TGTGCCAGCAGGACTAGCGGGAGGGCTAGGGAGACCCAGTACTTC
CASRTSGRARETQYF